This entry is about one T cell receptor beta chain. Trimming removed 4 bases from V and 4 bases from J, with 2 bases in between. The CDR3 consists of 11 residues. While infection was still active, Seattle patients were enrolled and then followed longitudinally. This sample is part of a study of blood T cell repertoires in COVID-19. At the level of the study: The study drew acute and convalescent COVID-19 samples from the United States, Italy and Spain.

Authors' methods: Nucleated cell number was recorded as an estimate derived from reference gene primer amplification. The protocol was immunoSEQ multiplex PCR, while the TCRdb copy is restricted to in-frame clones and leaves out a portion. The DNA was the basis for D and trimming; V, J and clone size are from that table. This table holds roughly 300,000 clones, roughly 80% found once. The source material was peripheral blood. The chain combines TRBV12-3 or TRBV12-4 with TRBJ1-5; D gene ambiguous. The TCR originated in a human donor with COVID-19, enrolled during active disease. The donor label of this sample is uncertain. The CDR3 DNA sequence: TGTGCCAGCAGTTCAAATCAGCCCCAGCATTTT. Its translation is CASSSNQPQHF.